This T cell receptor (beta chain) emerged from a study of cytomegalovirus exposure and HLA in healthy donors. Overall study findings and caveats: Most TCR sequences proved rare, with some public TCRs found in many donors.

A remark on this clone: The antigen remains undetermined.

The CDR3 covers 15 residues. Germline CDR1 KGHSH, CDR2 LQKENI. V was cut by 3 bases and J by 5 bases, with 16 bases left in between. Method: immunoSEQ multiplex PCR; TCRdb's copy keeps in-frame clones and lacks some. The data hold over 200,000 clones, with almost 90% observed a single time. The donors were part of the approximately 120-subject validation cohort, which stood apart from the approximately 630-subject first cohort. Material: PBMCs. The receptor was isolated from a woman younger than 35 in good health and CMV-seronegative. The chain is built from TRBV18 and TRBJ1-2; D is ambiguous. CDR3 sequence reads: CASSPTGVKAYGYTF. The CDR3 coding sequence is TGTGCCAGCTCACCCACCGGGGTTAAGGCTTATGGCTACACCTTC. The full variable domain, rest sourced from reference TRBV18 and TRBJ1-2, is NAGVMQNPRHLVRRRGQEARLRCSPMKGHSHVYWYRQLPEEGLKFMVYLQKENIIDESGMPKERFSAEFPKEGPSILRIQQVVRGDSAAYFCASSPTGVKAYGYTFGSGTRLTVV.